The rows below give T cell receptor beta chains drawn from one sample of a study of T cells after yellow fever vaccination. TCRdb used MiXCR to reprocess the 5' RACE reads, holding one entry per CDR3 protein. The table records 450,000 to 550,000 distinct CDR3 sequences, 21% of them present only once. This material consisted of PBMCs, taken approximately 22 days after the first yellow fever vaccination. Every receptor here comes from a man aged 18 to 29 who received the YFV17D yellow fever vaccine. Each CDR3 is given with its conserved first and last residue. A D gene is named only where the DNA matches it firmly. Not all rows give a size; the values are once, few, many and, for expanded clones, a class.

j_call: TRBJ1-1; d_call: TRBD1; v_call: TRBV7-6; clone_size: few; cdr3_aa: CASSLVVQGSTEAFF; cdr3_nt: TGTGCCAGCAGCTTAGTAGTACAGGGGTCCACTGAAGCTTTCTTT
j_call: TRBJ2-7; d_call: NA; v_call: TRBV7-2; clone_size: NA; cdr3_aa: CASSLGGSYYYEQYF; cdr3_nt: TGTGCCAGCAGCTTAGGGGGCAGTTACTACTACGAGCAGTACTTC
j_call: TRBJ2-5; d_call: TRBD1; v_call: TRBV7-2; clone_size: few; cdr3_aa: CASSLGQGAGGTQYF; cdr3_nt: TGTGCCAGCAGCTTAGGCCAGGGGGCAGGGGGGACCCAGTACTTC
j_call: TRBJ1-1; d_call: TRBD1; v_call: TRBV25-1; clone_size: NA; cdr3_aa: CASRTGTGQKNWNTEAFF; cdr3_nt: TGTGCCAGCAGAACCGGGACAGGGCAAAAAAACTGGAACACTGAAGCTTTCTTT
j_call: TRBJ2-7; d_call: TRBD1; v_call: TRBV10-3; clone_size: many; cdr3_aa: CAISDSGGYEQYF; cdr3_nt: TGTGCCATCAGTGACTCAGGGGGCTACGAGCAGTACTTC
j_call: TRBJ2-5; d_call: NA; v_call: TRBV4-3; clone_size: few; cdr3_aa: CASSQGATGLQETQYF; cdr3_nt: TGCGCCAGCAGCCAAGGGGCGACAGGTCTTCAAGAGACCCAGTACTTC
j_call: TRBJ2-3; d_call: NA; v_call: TRBV5-1; clone_size: NA; cdr3_aa: CASSLVPDSSSTDTQYF; cdr3_nt: TGCGCCAGCAGCTTGGTTCCAGATTCGTCTAGCACAGATACGCAGTATTTT
j_call: TRBJ2-2; d_call: NA; v_call: TRBV12-3/TRBV12-4; clone_size: NA; cdr3_aa: CASSFSSSRHGELFF; cdr3_nt: TGTGCCAGCAGTTTCTCGTCTTCCAGGCACGGGGAGCTGTTTTTT
j_call: TRBJ2-3; d_call: NA; v_call: TRBV20-1; clone_size: few; cdr3_aa: CSARLQGSDTQYF; cdr3_nt: TGCAGTGCTAGGCTACAGGGCTCAGATACGCAGTATTTT
j_call: TRBJ1-2; d_call: TRBD1; v_call: TRBV7-9; clone_size: NA; cdr3_aa: CASSLAGRGGYGYTF; cdr3_nt: TGTGCCAGCAGCTTAGCTGGCAGGGGGGGCTATGGCTACACCTTC
j_call: TRBJ2-5; d_call: NA; v_call: TRBV28; clone_size: few; cdr3_aa: CASKVGGQPLRDWTQYF; cdr3_nt: TGTGCCAGCAAGGTCGGTGGACAACCACTGAGAGATTGGACCCAGTACTTC
j_call: TRBJ1-4; d_call: NA; v_call: TRBV4-1; clone_size: few; cdr3_aa: CASSQQEVNEKLFF; cdr3_nt: TGCGCCAGCAGCCAGCAAGAGGTGAATGAAAAACTGTTTTTT
j_call: TRBJ1-4; d_call: TRBD1; v_call: TRBV12-3/TRBV12-4; clone_size: NA; cdr3_aa: CASTSRGLLNEKLFF; cdr3_nt: TGTGCCAGCACCTCCAGGGGGCTACTTAATGAAAAACTGTTTTTT
j_call: TRBJ1-5; d_call: NA; v_call: TRBV12-3/TRBV12-4; clone_size: NA; cdr3_aa: CASSLKSNQPQHF; cdr3_nt: TGTGCCAGCAGTTTAAAGAGCAATCAGCCCCAGCATTTT
j_call: TRBJ2-1; d_call: TRBD1; v_call: TRBV6-6; clone_size: many; cdr3_aa: CASRSQGNEQFF; cdr3_nt: TGTGCCAGCAGGTCACAGGGGAATGAGCAGTTCTTC
j_call: TRBJ2-1; d_call: TRBD2; v_call: TRBV7-2; clone_size: NA; cdr3_aa: CASSRRLAGGFNEQFF; cdr3_nt: TGTGCCAGCAGCCGCAGACTAGCGGGAGGTTTCAATGAGCAGTTCTTC
j_call: TRBJ1-2; d_call: NA; v_call: TRBV21-1; clone_size: few; cdr3_aa: CASSKAPRLDGNNYGYTF; cdr3_nt: TGTGCCAGCAGCAAAGCTCCCCGGCTCGACGGGAATAACTATGGCTACACCTTC
j_call: TRBJ2-7; d_call: NA; v_call: TRBV7-9; clone_size: NA; cdr3_aa: CASSLGGPGDSYEQYF; cdr3_nt: TGTGCCAGCAGCTTAGGGGGCCCAGGGGATTCCTACGAGCAGTACTTC
j_call: TRBJ2-2; d_call: TRBD1; v_call: TRBV27; clone_size: many; cdr3_aa: CASNRQGETGELFF; cdr3_nt: TGTGCCAGCAACCGACAGGGGGAAACCGGGGAGCTGTTTTTT
j_call: TRBJ2-2; d_call: TRBD1; v_call: TRBV12-3/TRBV12-4; clone_size: many; cdr3_aa: CASSLGQGGTGELFF; cdr3_nt: TGTGCCAGCAGTCTCGGACAGGGGGGCACCGGGGAGCTGTTTTTT
j_call: TRBJ2-1; d_call: TRBD2; v_call: TRBV7-2; clone_size: few; cdr3_aa: CASSLVGSGGSYNEQFF; cdr3_nt: TGTGCCAGCAGCTTAGTGGGTAGCGGGGGCTCCTACAATGAGCAGTTCTTC
j_call: TRBJ1-6; d_call: NA; v_call: TRBV5-4; clone_size: NA; cdr3_aa: CASSFEGAGSPLHF; cdr3_nt: TGTGCCAGCAGCTTCGAAGGGGCAGGTTCACCCCTCCACTTT
j_call: TRBJ1-2; d_call: NA; v_call: TRBV5-4; clone_size: NA; cdr3_aa: CASSLGPGMGYTF; cdr3_nt: TGTGCCAGCAGCTTGGGACCAGGGATGGGCTACACCTTC
j_call: TRBJ2-6; d_call: NA; v_call: TRBV5-1; clone_size: NA; cdr3_aa: CASSRDSTGANVLTF; cdr3_nt: TGCGCCAGCAGCCGGGACTCTACTGGGGCCAACGTCCTGACTTTC
j_call: TRBJ1-2; d_call: TRBD1; v_call: TRBV6-5; clone_size: NA; cdr3_aa: CASSSGTGEGYTF; cdr3_nt: TGTGCCAGCAGTTCCGGGACAGGGGAAGGCTACACCTTC
j_call: TRBJ2-5; d_call: NA; v_call: TRBV7-9; clone_size: NA; cdr3_aa: CASSPGTQYQETQYF; cdr3_nt: TGTGCCAGCAGCCCAGGGACACAGTACCAAGAGACCCAGTACTTC
j_call: TRBJ2-5; d_call: NA; v_call: TRBV7-2; clone_size: few; cdr3_aa: CASSPRLAGSETQYF; cdr3_nt: TGTGCCAGCAGCCCCCGGTTGGCAGGGAGTGAGACCCAGTACTTC
j_call: TRBJ2-7; d_call: NA; v_call: TRBV18; clone_size: few; cdr3_aa: CASSLTRDGYEQYF; cdr3_nt: TGTGCCAGCTCACTCACCCGGGACGGCTACGAGCAGTACTTC
j_call: TRBJ1-2; d_call: TRBD1; v_call: TRBV10-3; clone_size: NA; cdr3_aa: CAISSDRGIGGYTF; cdr3_nt: TGTGCCATCAGTTCCGACAGGGGAATCGGCGGCTACACCTTC
j_call: TRBJ1-1; d_call: NA; v_call: TRBV2; clone_size: few; cdr3_aa: CASSEVGGVNTEAFF; cdr3_nt: TGTGCCAGCAGTGAAGTGGGGGGGGTGAACACTGAAGCTTTCTTT
j_call: TRBJ1-2; d_call: NA; v_call: TRBV11-2; clone_size: many; cdr3_aa: CATAANYGYTF; cdr3_nt: TGTGCCACGGCCGCTAACTATGGCTACACCTTC
j_call: TRBJ1-2; d_call: NA; v_call: TRBV25-1; clone_size: few; cdr3_aa: CASSALGAEYGYTF; cdr3_nt: TGTGCCAGCAGTGCCCTGGGGGCGGAGTATGGCTACACCTTC
j_call: TRBJ2-5; d_call: NA; v_call: TRBV25-1; clone_size: NA; cdr3_aa: CASSSQTQYF; cdr3_nt: TGTGCCAGTAGCTCGCAGACCCAGTACTTC
j_call: TRBJ2-3; d_call: NA; v_call: TRBV29-1; clone_size: NA; cdr3_aa: CSVEGHVGSTDTQYF; cdr3_nt: TGCAGCGTTGAAGGACACGTAGGTAGCACAGATACGCAGTATTTT
j_call: TRBJ2-6; d_call: NA; v_call: TRBV4-3; clone_size: NA; cdr3_aa: CASSQDEFLTLSGANVLTF; cdr3_nt: TGCGCCAGCAGCCAAGATGAGTTTTTAACGCTCTCTGGGGCCAACGTCCTGACTTTC
j_call: TRBJ1-2; d_call: NA; v_call: TRBV27; clone_size: few; cdr3_aa: CASSLNRGYGYTF; cdr3_nt: TGTGCCAGCAGTTTAAATCGAGGCTATGGCTACACCTTC
j_call: TRBJ2-2; d_call: NA; v_call: TRBV20-1; clone_size: NA; cdr3_aa: CSARRLGQLSTGELFF; cdr3_nt: TGCAGTGCTAGGCGGTTAGGACAGCTTTCCACCGGGGAGCTGTTTTTT
j_call: TRBJ2-1; d_call: NA; v_call: TRBV7-7; clone_size: NA; cdr3_aa: CASSFNYGNEQFF; cdr3_nt: TGTGCTAGCAGCTTTAATTACGGCAATGAGCAGTTCTTC